The 30 T cell receptor beta chains listed next were all sequenced from one sample in a study of shared clonotypes between healthy human individuals. Some clones are missing from TCRdb's copy, which holds only in-frame ones; the method was immunoSEQ multiplex PCR. The sample carries 330,000 or so clones, roughly 70% recorded once. Specimen: memory CD4+ T cells sorted from blood. Stated subset: CD45RA-negative fraction. These receptors all come from a man aged 30 to 45 in good health.

Details on this clone: A junction boundary mismatches the germline segment, possibly from a read error. V usage is TRBV11-2 and J usage is TRBJ2-2; possibly TRBD2 for D (5 bases). This CDR3 contains 13 residues. The germline V gene encodes CDR1 SGHAT and CDR2 FQNNGV. The DNA of the CDR3 is TGTGCCAGCAGCTCGATACGAACCGGGGAGCTGCTTTTT. This encodes CASSSIRTGELLF. Complete variable domain (other parts from reference TRBV11-2 and TRBJ2-2): EAGVAQSPRYKIIEKRQSVAFWCNPISGHATLYWYQQILGQGPKLLIQFQNNGVVDDSQLPKDRFSAERLKGVDSTLKIQPAKLEDSAVYLCASSSIRTGELLFGEGSRLTVL.

The chain joins TRBV28 to TRBJ2-2; TRBD2 matches at 9 bases. The CDR3 loop spans 16 amino acids. Germline V lookup: CDR1 MDHEN, CDR2 SYDVKM. V shed 4 bases and J 3 bases; nucleotides not matched to a gene: 6. The CDR3 loop is CASSSTSGGYTGELFF. CDR3 DNA sequence: TGTGCCAGCAGTTCGACTAGCGGAGGGTACACCGGGGAGCTGTTTTTT.

The rearrangement links TRBV5-4 to TRBJ2-1; 7 bases align to TRBD2. V lost 1 base to trimming and J lost 4 bases; unmatched junction nucleotides: 11. CDR1 SGHNT and CDR2 YYREEE come from the germline V gene (reference sequence). This CDR3 spans 17 amino acids. CDR3: CASSLWLAGEVYNEQFF. The CDR3 coding sequence is TGTGCCAGCAGCTTGTGGCTGGCGGGAGAGGTTTACAATGAGCAGTTCTTC.

The chain links TRBV19 to TRBJ2-5; D is possibly TRBD1 or TRBD2 (5 bases each). V was clipped by 6 bases and J by 5 bases, with 19 bases between them. The germline CDR1 and CDR2 sequences are LNHDA and SQIVND (reference sequence). The CDR3 consists of 15 residues. The CDR3 DNA follows: TGTGCCAGTAGCGCTTGGAATAGGGGCGGGGAGACCCAGTACTTC. Its protein is CASSAWNRGGETQYF.

V usage is TRBV6-5 and J usage is TRBJ1-2; 8 nucleotides align to TRBD1. Trimming removed 6 bases from V and 4 bases from J; junction bases left unmatched: 7. Germline V gene data show CDR1 as MNHEY and CDR2 as SVGAGI. The CDR3 is 14 residues long. CDR3 amino acids: CASRDTGGIYGYTF. In nucleotides, the CDR3 is TGTGCCAGCAGGGATACAGGGGGAATCTATGGCTACACCTTC.

The CDR3 DNA is TGTGCCAGCAGCCCGCCCGGACAGGGGAACTACAATGAGCAGTTCTTC. It codes for CASSPPGQGNYNEQFF. The chain is built from TRBV7-9 and TRBJ2-1; 9 bases match TRBD1. Germline-derived CDR1 and CDR2 are SEHNR and FQNEAQ (reference sequence). V dropped 5 bases and J dropped 3; count of bases not matched to a gene: 8. The CDR3 is 16 residues long.

The chain couples TRBV9 to TRBJ2-1; D is possibly TRBD2 (5 bases). Germline CDR1 SGDLS, CDR2 YYNGEE. The V end was cut by 0 bases, the J end by 15 bases, with 19 bases between. This CDR3 region has 14 residues. CDR3 DNA: TGTGCCAGCAGCGTAGTTTCCGGGAACCCAACCTTGTTCTTC. It encodes CASSVVSGNPTLFF.

The chain is built from TRBV10-3 and TRBJ1-1, with D perhaps TRBD1 (5 bases). The CDR3 covers 14 residues. CDR1 and CDR2 (germline): ENHRY, SYGVKD. V lost 0 bases and J lost 6, with 11 bases in between. The CDR3 region has the DNA TGTGCCATCAGTGAGTCTCGAGGGGTAGCTGAAGCTTTCTTT. Its translation: CAISESRGVAEAFF.

Turning to this clone: Germline and junction disagree at one end, which may indicate a read error. The rearrangement joins TRBV7-2 to TRBJ2-7; 12 nucleotides line up with TRBD2. Germline V CDR1 and CDR2: SGHTA, FQGNSA. The CDR3 is 15 residues long. CDR3 bases: TGTGCCAGCAGCCTAGCGGGGGGGAGTGGCTACGAGCAGTACTTC. It encodes CASSLAGGSGYEQYF.

The chain combines TRBV11-2 with TRBJ2-5; no definite D call. V lost 5 bases and J 5 bases, leaving 12 bases between the germline ends. This CDR3 comprises 13 residues. Germline CDR1 SGHAT, CDR2 FQNNGV. The CDR3 nucleotides are TGTGCCAGCAGCGAGACGAGGATGGAGACCCAGTACTTC. This encodes CASSETRMETQYF.

V gene TRBV10-3 combines with J gene TRBJ2-1; TRBD2 matches at 10 bases. From germline, CDR1 is ENHRY and CDR2 SYGVKD. The CDR3 has 17 residues. After removal of 9 bases from V and 6 bases from J, the junction contained 17 bases not matched to a gene. The CDR3 DNA sequence: TGTGCCATGTTAGCAGACCTGCTAGCGGGAGTGGGCAATGAGCAGTTCTTC. Its protein product is CAMLADLLAGVGNEQFF.

This sequence joins TRBV28 and TRBJ2-5; tentatively, D is TRBD2 (6 bases). The CDR3 runs 15 residues. From germline, CDR1 is MDHEN and CDR2 SYDVKM. Trimming removed 1 base at V and 10 bases at J, with 19 bases between. The CDR3 nucleotides are TGTGCCAGCAGTTTATCCGGGGGTGGATCGGGTGGCCAGTACTTC. This codes for CASSLSGGGSGGQYF.

The chain joins TRBV27 to TRBJ2-2; 11 bases agree with TRBD1. The CDR3 has 16 residues. V was pared by 5 bases and J by 5 bases, with 7 bases of the junction left unmatched. The germline V gene encodes CDR1 MNHEY and CDR2 SMNVEV (reference sequence). In DNA form, the CDR3 reads TGTGCCAGCAGTCCACAGGGGACAGGGGGGACCGGGGAGCTGTTTTTT. It specifies CASSPQGTGGTGELFF.

As regards this clone: This likely came from a read error, as a far larger clone is one base away. Other DNA sequences within the sample encode an identical CDR3. The V gene is TRBV2, the J gene TRBJ2-7; 7 nucleotides line up with TRBD1. CDR1 and CDR2 (germline): SNHLY, FYNNEI. The CDR3 consists of 15 residues. The CDR3 spells CASQYQGGPTYEQYF. For the CDR3, the DNA is TGTGCCAGCCAATACCAAGGGGGCCCAACCTACGAACAGTACTTC.

The chain has TRBV6-6 and TRBJ1-1, with D possibly being TRBD1 (6 bases). CDR3 length equals 14 residues. V gave up 5 bases and J gave up 1 base, with 11 bases separating them. The germline gives CDR1 MNHNY, CDR2 SVGAGI (reference sequence). The CDR3: CASSLGGANTEAFF. The CDR3 DNA follows: TGTGCCAGCAGTCTAGGGGGGGCGAACACTGAAGCTTTCTTT.

The rearrangement uses TRBV19 and TRBJ2-3; 8 bases fit TRBD2. V lost 6 bases and J lost 3; bases outside the gene matches: 8. Germline CDR1 reads LNHDA; CDR2 reads SQIVND (reference sequence). The CDR3 spans 15 residues. The CDR3: CASRPSGRGTDTQYF. CDR3 nucleotide sequence: TGTGCCAGTAGACCCAGCGGGAGAGGAACAGATACGCAGTATTTT.

The V call is TRBV18, the J call TRBJ1-5, with D maybe TRBD1 (5 bases). This CDR3 has 15 amino acids. Trimming took 2 bases from V and 6 from J, leaving 14 bases between them. Germline V gene sequence: CDR1 KGHSH, CDR2 LQKENI. The CDR3 sequence is CASSPSQGGGQPQHF. CDR3 in DNA: TGTGCCAGCTCACCATCGCAGGGCGGAGGTCAGCCCCAGCATTTT.

The gene calls are TRBV15 and TRBJ2-3; D gene uncertain. Trimming left V 3 bases short and J 9 bases short, with 16 bases between. CDR1 LNHNV and CDR2 YYDKDF come from the germline V gene (reference sequence). The CDR3 runs to 14 residues. The CDR3 region has the DNA TGTGCCACCAGCAGGAGTACGCACGGGCAGACGCAGTATTTT. This codes for CATSRSTHGQTQYF.

The chain joins TRBV10-3 to TRBJ1-2; possible D gene TRBD1, 6 bases. The germline V and J ends were trimmed by 11 bases and 4 bases, with 14 bases remaining between them. The CDR3 spans 12 residues. CDR1 and CDR2 (germline): ENHRY, SYGVKD. The CDR3 sequence is CASRDTAYGYTF. In DNA, the CDR3 is TGTGCCTCCCGGGACACCGCCTATGGCTACACCTTC.

This clone was picked up a small number of times. The genes are TRBV5-1 and TRBJ2-5; D unclear. Trimming stripped 0 bases from V and 5 bases from J, with 11 bases between. The V gene's germline CDR1 is SGHRS and CDR2 YFSETQ. The CDR3 runs 14 residues. CDR3 coding DNA: TGCGCCAGCAGCTTGGCCGTGGGGATCGAGACCCAGTACTTC. Its translation is CASSLAVGIETQYF.

The V gene is TRBV27, the J gene TRBJ2-5; D gene unclear. CDR3 size: 14 residues. Germline V gene lookup returns CDR1 MNHEY and CDR2 SMNVEV (reference sequence). V lost 0 bases and J 1 base, leaving 6 bases between the germline ends. CDR3 DNA sequence: TGTGCCAGCAGTTTATCGCCAGCCCAAGAGACCCAGTACTTC. Encoded protein: CASSLSPAQETQYF.

The J gene is TRBJ2-1, the V gene TRBV29-1, with 8 bases aligning to TRBD1. The V gene end was trimmed by 4 bases and the J gene end by 9 bases; junction bases not matched to a gene: 14. The CDR3 runs to 15 residues. Germline-derived CDR1 and CDR2 are SQVTM and ANQGSEA. The CDR3 DNA is TGCAGCGTTGGGGTCAGGGGGCGGTGGGCGGGTGAGCAGTTCTTC. It codes for CSVGVRGRWAGEQFF.

On this clone itself: This sample includes further DNA sequences coding for the same CDR3. This rearrangement joins TRBV25-1 to TRBJ2-5, with D tentatively TRBD1 or TRBD2 (5 bases each). The CDR3 extends over 13 amino acids. The V gene lost 6 bases and the J gene lost 5 bases, with 13 bases spanning the gap. The germline gives CDR1 MGHDK, CDR2 SYGVNS. The CDR3 region has the DNA TGTGCCAGCAGCGCCCGGGGACGGGAGACCCAGTACTTC. Protein sequence: CASSARGRETQYF.

The rearrangement links TRBV6-1 to TRBJ1-1, with 7 bases fitting TRBD1. V was pared by 6 bases and J by 5 bases, with 9 bases of the junction left unmatched. The CDR3 is 14 amino acids. Germline values: CDR1 MNHNS, CDR2 SASEGT. CDR3 protein: CASSKTGLGTEAFF. CDR3 nucleotides: TGTGCCAGCAGCAAGACAGGGTTAGGGACTGAAGCTTTCTTT.

A few counts support this clone. The chain links TRBV28 to TRBJ2-7; D unresolved. Trimming removed 3 bases at V and 4 bases at J, with 7 bases between. The germline CDR1 and CDR2 sequences are MDHEN and SYDVKM. CDR3 length: 12 amino acids. The CDR3 bases are TGTGCCAGCAGTTTTTTGGGGTACGAGCAGTACTTC. Its protein product is CASSFLGYEQYF.

This sequence joins TRBV5-1 and TRBJ2-3, with D hard to call. V was pared by 0 bases and J by 6 bases, with 8 bases between. Germline CDR1 and CDR2: SGHRS and YFSETQ. The CDR3 loop spans 13 amino acids. Here the CDR3 DNA reads TGCGCCAGCAGCTTGGAGGGTGGCGATACGCAGTATTTT. As protein: CASSLEGGDTQYF.

This clone was counted only a few times. The same CDR3 arises from other DNA sequences in this sample as well. The gene calls are TRBV28 and TRBJ2-6; no clear D gene. CDR3 length: 15 residues. Germline V gives CDR1 MDHEN, CDR2 SYDVKM. The ends were cut back, 2 bases at V and 2 bases at J, with 7 bases in the middle. CDR3 bases: TGTGCCAGCAGTTTACCTGGGGCTGGGGCCAACGTCCTGACTTTC. Protein product: CASSLPGAGANVLTF.

The rearrangement uses TRBV2 and TRBJ2-1; tentatively, D is TRBD2 (5 bases). Germline V gene sequence: CDR1 SNHLY, CDR2 FYNNEI. Trimming shortened V by 6 bases and J by 10 bases, and 16 bases separated the two germline ends. The CDR3 covers 13 residues. The CDR3, as DNA: TGTGCCAGCAGGGGGTCCCGGGATGGGGAGCAGTTCTTC. Its protein is CASRGSRDGEQFF.

The chain has TRBV2 and TRBJ2-7; 7 bases agree with TRBD2. V lost 7 bases to trimming and J lost 3 bases; unmatched junction nucleotides: 6. The CDR3 has 13 residues. Germline CDR1 reads SNHLY; CDR2 reads FYNNEI. CDR3 bases: TGTGCCAGCACCGGGGGACTACACTACGAGCAGTACTTC. This encodes CASTGGLHYEQYF.

The gene calls are TRBV5-5 and TRBJ2-3; D is unresolved. The CDR3 length is 15 residues. Trimming pared 6 bases from V and 2 bases from J, leaving 16 bases between. Germline V CDR1 and CDR2: SGHKS, YYEKEE (reference sequence). CDR3 residues: CASTLNLRHTDTQYF. The DNA for the CDR3 is TGTGCCAGCACACTAAACCTACGACACACAGATACGCAGTATTTT.